This entry concerns a single TCR beta chain. Antigen: not known. The primer mix had 60 Vbeta and 13 Jbeta primers. Some clones are missing from TCRdb's copy, which holds only in-frame ones; the method was immunoSEQ multiplex PCR. Altogether 200,000 to 250,000 clones are present, around 79% being singletons, with the ten largest covering 0.2% to 0.25%. This specimen belongs to a study of cytomegalovirus exposure and HLA in healthy donors. Findings and caveats of the study: Despite most TCR sequences being rare, some public TCRs occurred in many donors. In a later analysis, across HLA loci, associated TCR counts were highest for DRB1, lowest for HLA-C. A prior analysis recorded that most TCR beta V segments were productive about 87% or about 30% of the time. Highly shared variants forming one cluster were likely a sequencing artifact.

The sample was PBMCs. This receptor was identified in a girl aged 2-10 years in good health and CMV-seronegative.

Here the CDR3 DNA reads TGTGCCAGCGTGACTAGCGGTCCGTACACAGATACGCAGTATTTT. Its protein is CASVTSGPYTDTQYF. The chain joins TRBV6-6 to TRBJ2-3; 9 nucleotides match TRBD2. This CDR3 contains 15 residues. Germline trimming cut 8 bases from V and 2 bases from J; bases unmatched to any gene: 8. Germline loops: CDR1 MNHNY, CDR2 SVGAGI (reference sequence).